These 17 T cell receptor beta chains came from one sample sequenced in a study of blood T cell repertoires in COVID-19. The data were produced by immunoSEQ multiplex PCR, yet TCRdb's version contains in-frame clones alone and is incomplete. The sample includes over 200,000 clones, 80% to 85% of them seen just once. The sequenced sample was peripheral blood. The origin of the receptors is a man aged 45 to 65 with active or convalescent COVID-19.

V is TRBV18 and J is TRBJ1-1; no firm D call. V lost 0 bases, J lost 0 bases, and 11 bases lay in between. Germline V gives CDR1 KGHSH, CDR2 LQKENI. The CDR3 loop spans 16 amino acids. CDR3 sequence reads: CASSPPIGLLNTEAFF. The CDR3 coding sequence is TGTGCCAGCTCACCACCGATCGGTCTGCTGAACACTGAAGCTTTCTTT.

The chain links TRBV19 to TRBJ1-5; maybe TRBD1 (6 bases). The CDR3 is 15 amino acids. The V and J ends lost 10 bases and 4 bases respectively, with 20 bases between them. From germline, CDR1 is LNHDA and CDR2 SQIVND (reference sequence). The CDR3 coding sequence is TGTGCCACAGCGAGTAGGGGGTTGGGAAATCAGCCCCAGCATTTT. This encodes CATASRGLGNQPQHF.

The rearrangement joins TRBV11-2 to TRBJ1-4; 9 bases are a match to TRBD1. The V segment lost 4 bases and the J segment 7 bases; nucleotides outside the gene matches: 4. CDR1 and CDR2 from the germline V gene are SGHAT and FQNNGV. The CDR3 spans 14 residues. The CDR3 reads CASSYGQGSEKLFF. In DNA form, the CDR3 reads TGTGCCAGCAGCTATGGACAGGGGAGTGAAAAACTGTTTTTT. The full variable domain, in which reference TRBV11-2 and TRBJ1-4 provide the parts outside the CDR3, is EAGVAQSPRYKIIEKRQSVAFWCNPISGHATLYWYQQILGQGPKLLIQFQNNGVVDDSQLPKDRFSAERLKGVDSTLKIQPAKLEDSAVYLCASSYGQGSEKLFFGSGTQLSVL.

J is TRBJ1-5 and V is TRBV5-1; 9 bases are shared with TRBD1. CDR1 SGHRS and CDR2 YFSETQ come from the germline V gene. V was pared by 4 bases and J by 4 bases, with 9 bases of the junction left unmatched. This CDR3 spans 16 amino acids. This CDR3 reads CASSIPGQGTNQPQHF. The CDR3 DNA follows: TGCGCCAGCAGCATCCCGGGACAGGGAACAAATCAGCCCCAGCATTTT.

This sequence joins TRBV18 and TRBJ1-2, with 9 bases aligning to TRBD1. The V segment lost 3 bases and the J segment 7 bases; nucleotides outside the gene matches: 3. Germline CDR1 is KGHSH and CDR2 is LQKENI. The length of the CDR3 is 13 residues. In DNA form, the CDR3 reads TGTGCCAGCTCACCGGGACAGGGTATTGGCTACACCTTC. Its protein is CASSPGQGIGYTF.

V and J are TRBV20-1 and TRBJ1-1; TRBD1 might be the D (6 bases). The V end lost 6 bases, the J end lost 8 bases, and 13 bases lay between the germline ends. This CDR3 spans 11 amino acids. Germline V lookup: CDR1 DFQATT, CDR2 SNEGSKA (reference sequence). The CDR3 here is CSAPEGGEAFF. In nucleotides, the CDR3 is TGCAGTGCGCCCGAGGGGGGGGAAGCTTTCTTT.

The rearrangement links TRBV5-1 to TRBJ2-1; 7 nucleotides agree with TRBD1. Germline V lookup: CDR1 SGHRS, CDR2 YFSETQ. The CDR3 runs to 14 residues. The V segment lost 7 bases and the J segment 10 bases; nucleotides outside the gene matches: 14. CDR3 nucleotide sequence: TGCGCCAGCGGGACAGACTTTAATATTATGGAGCAGTTCTTC. Translation gives CASGTDFNIMEQFF.

In its sample, this clone was seen many times. The DNA for the CDR3 is TGCGCCAGCAGCTTGCAGTGGTCGTCTGGGGCCAACGTCCTGACTTTC. Translation: CASSLQWSSGANVLTF. This chain uses TRBV5-1 with TRBJ2-6; D unresolved. The germline CDR1 and CDR2 sequences are SGHRS and YFSETQ. The length of the CDR3 is 16 residues. V lost 1 base to trimming and J lost 1 base, with 9 bases between them.

The chain employs TRBV7-2 and TRBJ1-3, with TRBD1 identical over 8 bases. The CDR3 spans 15 residues. The V gene end was trimmed by 2 bases and the J gene end by 3 bases; junction bases not matched to a gene: 3. Germline CDR1 SGHTA, CDR2 FQGNSA. The CDR3 reads CASSLQGAIGNTIYF. CDR3 DNA: TGTGCCAGCAGCTTACAGGGGGCGATTGGAAACACCATATATTTT.

The gene calls are TRBV7-9 and TRBJ2-1; D might be TRBD1 (5 bases). Germline CDR1 reads SEHNR; CDR2 reads FQNEAQ (reference sequence). The V end lost 3 bases, the J end lost 0 bases, and 9 bases lay between the germline ends. The CDR3 covers 15 residues. CDR3 amino acids: CASSFSDSSYNEQFF. The DNA of the CDR3 is TGTGCCAGCAGCTTTAGTGACAGCTCCTACAATGAGCAGTTCTTC.

This clone is a singleton in its sample. V is TRBV10-2 and J is TRBJ2-3; TRBD2 matches at 8 bases. The CDR3 extends over 17 amino acids. The V and J ends lost 3 bases and 1 base, in that order; junction bases with no gene match: 9. Germline assignment: CDR1 WSHSY and CDR2 SAAADI. CDR3 nucleotide sequence: TGCGCCAGCAGTGATCTCGGGGGGGGATCAGGCACAGATACGCAGTATTTT. Residues: CASSDLGGGSGTDTQYF.

This chain links TRBV7-2 with TRBJ1-1; D uncertain. The CDR3 spans 14 residues. Trimming removed 5 bases at V and 5 bases at J, with 15 bases between. Germline CDR1 SGHTA, CDR2 FQGNSA. CDR3 DNA: TGTGCCAGCAGCCCTCTGGGAGGGAGGACTGAAGCTTTCTTT. This codes for CASSPLGGRTEAFF. The full variable domain, in which reference TRBV7-2 and TRBJ1-1 provide the parts outside the CDR3, is GAGVSQSPSNKVTEKGKDVELRCDPISGHTALYWYRQSLGQGLEFLIYFQGNSAPDKSGLPSDRFSAERTGGSVSTLTIQRTQQEDSAVYLCASSPLGGRTEAFFGQGTRLTVV.

This chain's CDR3 is CASSLEQGIYNEQFF. CDR3 DNA: TGTGCCAGCAGCTTAGAGCAGGGCATCTACAATGAGCAGTTCTTC. This chain joins TRBV7-2 and TRBJ2-1; a weak D match, TRBD1 (5 bases). The CDR3 loop spans 15 amino acids. In germline, CDR1 is SGHTA, CDR2 FQGNSA. Deletions cut 1 base from V and 3 bases from J, with 10 bases between.

J is TRBJ1-2 and V is TRBV5-5; D is perhaps TRBD1 (6 bases). The germline CDR1 and CDR2 sequences are SGHKS and YYEKEE (reference sequence). With 2 bases removed from V and 6 bases from J, the gap between germline ends came to 14 bases. This CDR3 region has 14 residues. CDR3 sequence reads: CASSFIDRSDGYTF. CDR3 nucleotide sequence: TGTGCCAGCAGCTTCATAGACAGGTCCGATGGCTACACCTTC.

Only one count was recorded for this clone. The sample has other DNA sequences that encode this CDR3 too. The gene calls are TRBV6-5 and TRBJ1-1; the D is unclear. Per the germline V gene, CDR1 is MNHEY and CDR2 is SVGAGI. The V and J ends lost 0 bases and 6 bases respectively, with 8 bases between them. There are 13 residues in the CDR3. The CDR3 protein is CASSYSGLPEAFF. DNA of the CDR3: TGTGCCAGCAGTTACTCCGGTTTACCTGAAGCTTTCTTT.

This clone was seen a few times. The V gene is TRBV4-1, the J gene TRBJ1-2; TRBD1 aligns across 7 bases. Germline V gene data show CDR1 as MGHRA and CDR2 as YSYEKL. CDR3 size: 13 residues. V lost 2 bases, J lost 5 bases, and 2 bases stayed unmatched. CDR3 nucleotides: TGCGCCAGCAGCCAAACAGGGGATTATGGCTACACCTTC. Its protein product is CASSQTGDYGYTF.

This chain joins TRBV2 and TRBJ1-4, with D possibly being TRBD1 (6 bases). Per germline, CDR1 SNHLY and CDR2 FYNNEI. CDR3 size: 13 residues. The ends were cut back, 8 bases at V and 5 bases at J, with 12 bases in the middle. CDR3 loop: CASFGRGNEKLFF. DNA of the CDR3: TGTGCCAGCTTCGGCAGGGGAAATGAAAAACTGTTTTTT.